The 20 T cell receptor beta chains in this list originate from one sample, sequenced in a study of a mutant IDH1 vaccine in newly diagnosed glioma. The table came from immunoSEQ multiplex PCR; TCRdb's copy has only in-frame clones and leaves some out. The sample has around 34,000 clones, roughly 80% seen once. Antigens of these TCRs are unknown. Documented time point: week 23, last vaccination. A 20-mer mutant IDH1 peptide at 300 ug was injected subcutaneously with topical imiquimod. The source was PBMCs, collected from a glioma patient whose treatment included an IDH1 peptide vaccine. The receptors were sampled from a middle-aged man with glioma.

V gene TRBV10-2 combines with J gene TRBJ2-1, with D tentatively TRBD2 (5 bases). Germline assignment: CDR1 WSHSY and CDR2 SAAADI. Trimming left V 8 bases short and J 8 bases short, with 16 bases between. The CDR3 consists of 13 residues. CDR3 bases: TGCGCCAGCGGTTCTCTGAGGCGGGATGAGCAGTTCTTC. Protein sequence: CASGSLRRDEQFF.

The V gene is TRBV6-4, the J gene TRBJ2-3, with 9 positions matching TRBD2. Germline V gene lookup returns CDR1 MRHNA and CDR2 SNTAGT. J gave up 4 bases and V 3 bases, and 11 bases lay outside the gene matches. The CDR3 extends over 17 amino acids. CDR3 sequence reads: CASSEKGTSYISDTQYF. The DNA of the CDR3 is TGTGCCAGCAGTGAGAAGGGGACTAGCTATATCTCAGATACGCAGTATTTT.

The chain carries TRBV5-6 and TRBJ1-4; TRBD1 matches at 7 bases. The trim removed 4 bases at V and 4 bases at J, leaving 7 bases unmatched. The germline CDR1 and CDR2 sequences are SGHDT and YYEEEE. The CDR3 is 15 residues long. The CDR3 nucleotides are TGTGCCAGCAGCCTGAGACAGGGCCGTAATGAAAAACTGTTTTTT. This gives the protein CASSLRQGRNEKLFF. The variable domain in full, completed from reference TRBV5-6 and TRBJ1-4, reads DAGVTQSPTHLIKTRGQQVTLRCSPKSGHDTVSWYQQALGQGPQFIFQYYEEEERQRGNFPDRFSGHQFPNYSSELNVNALLLGDSALYLCASSLRQGRNEKLFFGSGTQLSVL.

The chain's CDR3 is CASSVAASGRSDTQYF. The CDR3 bases are TGCGCCAGCAGCGTGGCCGCTAGCGGGAGATCGGATACGCAGTATTTT. The chain joins TRBV5-1 to TRBJ2-3; 10 positions agree with TRBD2. CDR1 and CDR2 from the germline V gene are SGHRS and YFSETQ. With V trimmed by 4 bases and J by 6 bases, 11 bases remained unmatched. The CDR3 spans 16 residues. The entire variable domain, with the rest obtained from reference TRBV5-1 and TRBJ2-3, is as follows: KAGVTQTPRYLIKTRGQQVTLSCSPISGHRSVSWYQQTPGQGLQFLFEYFSETQRNKGNFPGRFSGRQFSNSRSEMNVSTLELGDSALYLCASSVAASGRSDTQYFGPGTRLTVL.

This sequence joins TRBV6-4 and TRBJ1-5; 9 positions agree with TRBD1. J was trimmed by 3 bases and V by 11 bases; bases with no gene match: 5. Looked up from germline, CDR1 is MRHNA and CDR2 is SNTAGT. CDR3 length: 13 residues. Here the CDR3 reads CACTGGNNQPQHF. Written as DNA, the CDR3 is TGTGCCTGTACAGGGGGCAACAATCAGCCCCAGCATTTT.

The CDR3 DNA is TGCGCCAGCAGCTTGGCAGGGACTAACTATGGCTACACCTTC. It specifies CASSLAGTNYGYTF. This chain links TRBV5-1 with TRBJ1-2; weak D call: TRBD1 (5 bases). This CDR3 region has 14 residues. V lost 0 bases and J lost 0, with 6 bases in between. The germline gives CDR1 SGHRS, CDR2 YFSETQ.

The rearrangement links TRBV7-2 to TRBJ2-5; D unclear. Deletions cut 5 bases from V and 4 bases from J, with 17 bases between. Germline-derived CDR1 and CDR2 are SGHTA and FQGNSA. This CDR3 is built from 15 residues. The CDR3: CASSQWVFERETQYF. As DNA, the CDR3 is TGTGCCAGCAGCCAATGGGTTTTCGAAAGAGAGACCCAGTACTTC.

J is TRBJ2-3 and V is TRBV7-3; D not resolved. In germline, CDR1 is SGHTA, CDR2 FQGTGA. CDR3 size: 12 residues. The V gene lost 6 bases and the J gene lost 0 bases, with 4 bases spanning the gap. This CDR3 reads CASSSSTDTQYF. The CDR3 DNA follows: TGTGCCAGCAGTTCTAGCACAGATACGCAGTATTTT.

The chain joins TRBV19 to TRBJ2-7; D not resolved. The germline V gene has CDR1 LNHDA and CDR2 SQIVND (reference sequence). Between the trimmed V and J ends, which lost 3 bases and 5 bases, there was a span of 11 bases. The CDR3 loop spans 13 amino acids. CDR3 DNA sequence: TGTGCCAGTAGTATCCAGTTGTCGGACGAGCAGTACTTC. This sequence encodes CASSIQLSDEQYF.

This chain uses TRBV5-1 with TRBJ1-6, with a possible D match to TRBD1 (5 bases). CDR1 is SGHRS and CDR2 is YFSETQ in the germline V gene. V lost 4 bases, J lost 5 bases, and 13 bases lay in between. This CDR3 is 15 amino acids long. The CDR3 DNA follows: TGCGCCAGCAGCCCAAGGGGCCAAAATAATTCACCCCTCCACTTT. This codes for CASSPRGQNNSPLHF.

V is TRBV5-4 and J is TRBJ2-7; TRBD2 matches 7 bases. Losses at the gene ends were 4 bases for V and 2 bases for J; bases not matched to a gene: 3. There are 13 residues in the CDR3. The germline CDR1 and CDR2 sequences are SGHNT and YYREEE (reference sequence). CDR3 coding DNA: TGTGCCAGCAGCCCTACTAGCGCCTACGAGCAGTACTTC. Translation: CASSPTSAYEQYF.

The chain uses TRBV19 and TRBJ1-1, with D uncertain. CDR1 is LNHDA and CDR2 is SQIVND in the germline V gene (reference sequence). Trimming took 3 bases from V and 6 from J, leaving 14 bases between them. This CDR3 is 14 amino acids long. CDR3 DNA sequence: TGTGCCAGTAGTATGACCGGTTTGAGGGCTGAAGCTTTCTTT. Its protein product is CASSMTGLRAEAFF.

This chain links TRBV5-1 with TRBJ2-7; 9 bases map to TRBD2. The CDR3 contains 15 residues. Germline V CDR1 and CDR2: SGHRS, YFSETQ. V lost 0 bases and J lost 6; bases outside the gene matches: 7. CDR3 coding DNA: TGCGCCAGCAGCTTGGGATTAGCGGGAGCGGGCGAGCAGTACTTC. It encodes CASSLGLAGAGEQYF. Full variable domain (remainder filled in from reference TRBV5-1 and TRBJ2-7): KAGVTQTPRYLIKTRGQQVTLSCSPISGHRSVSWYQQTPGQGLQFLFEYFSETQRNKGNFPGRFSGRQFSNSRSEMNVSTLELGDSALYLCASSLGLAGAGEQYFGPGTRLTVT.

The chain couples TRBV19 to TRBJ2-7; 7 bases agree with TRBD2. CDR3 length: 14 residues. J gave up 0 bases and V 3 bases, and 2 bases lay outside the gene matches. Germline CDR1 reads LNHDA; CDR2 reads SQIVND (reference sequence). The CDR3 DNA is TGTGCCAGTAGTATGCCGGGAGGCTCCTACGAGCAGTACTTC. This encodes CASSMPGGSYEQYF.

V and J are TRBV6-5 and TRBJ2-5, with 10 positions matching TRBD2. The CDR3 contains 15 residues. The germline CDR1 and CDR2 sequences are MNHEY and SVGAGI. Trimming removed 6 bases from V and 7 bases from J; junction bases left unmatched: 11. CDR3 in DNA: TGTGCCAGCAGCCCCCGCGGAGCGGGAGGGAGGACCCAGTACTTC. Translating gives CASSPRGAGGRTQYF.

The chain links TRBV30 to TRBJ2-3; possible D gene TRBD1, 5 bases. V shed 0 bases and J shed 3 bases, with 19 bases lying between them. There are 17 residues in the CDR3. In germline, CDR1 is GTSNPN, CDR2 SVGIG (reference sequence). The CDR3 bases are TGTGCCTGGAGTGTACCGGTAGGGGTCTCGGCGACAGATACGCAGTATTTT. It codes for CAWSVPVGVSATDTQYF.

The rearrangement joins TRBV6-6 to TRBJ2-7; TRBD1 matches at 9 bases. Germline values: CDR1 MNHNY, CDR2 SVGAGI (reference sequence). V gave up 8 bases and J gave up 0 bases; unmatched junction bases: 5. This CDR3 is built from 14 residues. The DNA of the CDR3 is TGTGCCAGCGGGGGGGACAGGGACTCCTACGAGCAGTACTTC. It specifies CASGGDRDSYEQYF.

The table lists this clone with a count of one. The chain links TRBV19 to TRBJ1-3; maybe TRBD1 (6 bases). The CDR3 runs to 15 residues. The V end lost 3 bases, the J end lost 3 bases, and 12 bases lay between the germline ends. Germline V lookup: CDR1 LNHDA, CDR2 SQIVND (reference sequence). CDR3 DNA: TGTGCCAGTAGTATGGGGGGACAAGGTGGAAACACCATATATTTT. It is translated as CASSMGGQGGNTIYF.

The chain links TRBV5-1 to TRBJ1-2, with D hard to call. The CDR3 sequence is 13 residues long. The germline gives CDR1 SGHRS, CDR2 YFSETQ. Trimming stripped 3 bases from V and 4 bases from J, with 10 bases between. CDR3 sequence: CASSSHVAYGYTF. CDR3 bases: TGCGCCAGCAGCTCCCACGTGGCCTATGGCTACACCTTC. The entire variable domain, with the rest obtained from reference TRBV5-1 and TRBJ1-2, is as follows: KAGVTQTPRYLIKTRGQQVTLSCSPISGHRSVSWYQQTPGQGLQFLFEYFSETQRNKGNFPGRFSGRQFSNSRSEMNVSTLELGDSALYLCASSSHVAYGYTFGSGTRLTVV.

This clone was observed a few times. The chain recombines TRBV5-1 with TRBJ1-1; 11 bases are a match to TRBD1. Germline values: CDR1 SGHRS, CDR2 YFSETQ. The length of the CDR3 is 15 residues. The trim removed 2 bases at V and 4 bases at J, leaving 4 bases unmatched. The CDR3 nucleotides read TGCGCCAGCAGCTTACCTGGACAGGGGGCCACTGAAGCTTTCTTT. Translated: CASSLPGQGATEAFF.